Listed below are T cell receptor beta chains from one sample, sequenced in a study of identical twins. MiXCR, applied by TCRdb to the 5' RACE reads, yields one record per CDR3 protein. The sample carries about 250,000 distinct CDR3 sequences, 6.5% to 9% recorded once. Another study also made use of these data, one on yellow fever vaccine responses in identical twins.

Sequenced material: CD8+ T cells sorted from blood. The receptors originated from a woman between 18 and 29 years old in good health. CDR3s include the opening cysteine and the closing phenylalanine or tryptophan. Rows give clone size only sometimes, using once, few, many, or a class for an expanded clone.

abundance,v_gene,j_gene,CDR3aa
many,TRBV12-3/TRBV12-4,TRBJ1-5,CASSSTTGDSNQPQHF
-,TRBV7-9,TRBJ1-1,CASSLGGVSDTEAFF
-,TRBV4-2,TRBJ2-7,CASSHAPRDRGFYEQYF
many,TRBV6-5,TRBJ2-7,CASSYSGTYPYEQYF
-,TRBV12-3/TRBV12-4,TRBJ2-5,CASSPTGALQETQYF
many,TRBV29-1,TRBJ2-7,CSVEDSEEQYF
few,TRBV6-5,TRBJ2-1,CASSYSGSINEQFF
-,TRBV6-1,TRBJ1-6,CASSSGGDSPLHF
many,TRBV11-2,TRBJ1-1,CASSLEAYRVSNTEAFF
-,TRBV5-1,TRBJ2-7,CASSLVEGSGYEQYF
-,TRBV27,TRBJ2-1,CASTSGTSGSNEQFF
few,TRBV7-9,TRBJ2-4,CASSPGDWGNIQYF
-,TRBV9,TRBJ1-2,CASTLSVAPSDYGYTF
-,TRBV10-1,TRBJ2-3,CASSPDGDTDTQYF
few,TRBV19,TRBJ2-2,CATAEVGVGELFF
many,TRBV12-3/TRBV12-4,TRBJ2-1,CASSLPGLAGVNEQFF
many,TRBV28,TRBJ1-5,CASNLDRDEGFSNQPQHF
many,TRBV12-3/TRBV12-4,TRBJ2-7,CASSLFEGGGVSYEQYF
many,TRBV27,TRBJ1-2,CASGASLTGSVGSYGYTF
many,TRBV28,TRBJ2-5,CASAGWGQETQYF
-,TRBV7-8,TRBJ2-4,CASSLVAGRKNIQYF
many,TRBV4-1,TRBJ2-1,CASSQDDWAGRPSDEQFF
-,TRBV6-6,TRBJ2-1,CASSYPTRLNEQFF
-,TRBV4-1,TRBJ1-4,CASSQGGQGEKLFF
many,TRBV3-1,TRBJ2-3,CASSPTSGGTDTQYF
many,TRBV4-1,TRBJ2-2,CASSTGTQVGTGELFF
many,TRBV12-3/TRBV12-4,TRBJ1-5,CASSNMVLNNQPQHF
many,TRBV5-1,TRBJ1-1,CASSPDRRNTEAFF
-,TRBV19,TRBJ2-1,CASTPSGGSYNEQFF
many,TRBV10-3,TRBJ2-5,CAISEGQGRENF
few,TRBV15,TRBJ2-3,CATRPDRGGTDTQYF
many,TRBV12-3/TRBV12-4,TRBJ2-3,CATQFTDTQYF
few,TRBV2,TRBJ2-3,CASSRAGGEDTQYF
-,TRBV19,TRBJ1-1,CAGFGQGLVDTEAFF
-,TRBV4-1,TRBJ2-1,CASSQRSPGQGSYNEQFF
-,TRBV4-1,TRBJ2-2,CASSQYGLAGDGELFF
few,TRBV9,TRBJ1-2,CASSVGSRVDYGYTF
many,TRBV2,TRBJ2-1,CASSGIEFYLDEQFF
many,TRBV3-1,TRBJ2-1,CASSKDTSGSYEQFF
few,TRBV28,TRBJ2-2,CASSPPIQAGELFF
many,TRBV5-1,TRBJ2-1,CASMAESYNEQFF
few,TRBV25-1,TRBJ1-4,CASSDTGGYEKLFF
many,TRBV7-9,TRBJ2-7,CASSLPPRTAPYEQYF
many,TRBV7-8,TRBJ1-1,CASSLVGYTEAFF
-,TRBV24-1,TRBJ2-1,CATSDPFLAGVGNEQFF
-,TRBV7-9,TRBJ1-2,CASSQTTGTNGYTF
-,TRBV15,TRBJ2-7,CATSSANRGHYEQYF
-,TRBV7-6,TRBJ2-7,CASSLAGTLTYEQYF